This TCR beta chain stems from a study of T cells expressing NK-cell markers. Findings and caveats of the study: Nothing established the HCMV specificity of expanded NKG2C+ T cell clones.

A remark on this clonotype: Its antigen remains unidentified.

TCRdb processed the 5' RACE reads again and assigns one entry to each CDR3 protein, with no DNA. This table lists roughly 450,000 distinct CDR3 sequences. This CDR3 has 13 residues. Germline loops: CDR1 KGHDR, CDR2 SFDVKD. The chain uses TRBV24-1 and TRBJ2-1. This TCR was sampled from a woman aged 45-65 years in good health. The sequencing sample was made of blood T cells: a sorted CD56 or NKG2C T cell subset, CD4+ or CD8+ T cells, or bulk PBMC T cells (not recorded which). This CDR3 reads CATSEARYNEQFF.